The clone carrying this TCR beta chain appeared a single time. One junction end does not reproduce the germline sequence, and a read error may be involved. Germline CDR1 and CDR2: SNHLY and FYNNEI. The CDR3 extends over 11 amino acids. Clones were sequenced by immunoSEQ multiplex PCR, and TCRdb holds only the in-frame ones, with some missing. The sample lists 200,000 to 300,000 clones, 83% occurring once. Participant ages covered roughly 18 to 90 years across about two dozen US areas. Exposed study participants had met a COVID-19 case within 2 weeks before entry. This specimen comes from a study of blood T cell repertoires in COVID-19. Study-wide background: The United States, Italy and Spain provided the acute and convalescent COVID-19 samples. T cells, B-cell-depleted T cells, or PBMCs supplied cDNA or gDNA.

The receptor comes from a woman aged 35 to 49 who had been exposed to COVID-19. V and J are TRBV2 and TRBJ2-5, with a weak D call TRBD2 (5 bases). The sequencing input was PBMCs or T cells enriched from blood (not recorded which). The CDR3: CASSHSVGLHF. Written as DNA, the CDR3 is TGTGCCAGCAGTCATAGCGTGGGTTTACACTTC.